The rows below give T cell receptor beta chains drawn from one sample of a study of blood T cell repertoires in COVID-19. Clones were read by immunoSEQ multiplex PCR, and TCRdb kept only the in-frame ones, dropping some. The sample consists of 150,000 to 200,000 clones, around 90% of them appearing once. The material sequenced was peripheral blood. The receptors stem from a human donor in a cohort sampled during active COVID-19. The CDR3 runs from the conserved cysteine through the conserved F or W. The D gene is left open where the match is weak. The size of a clone is reported for some rows only, either as once, few or many, or as a class for expanded clones.

clone size	V gene	J gene	D gene	CDR3 length	CDR3 DNA	CDR3 protein
.	TRBV14	TRBJ2-7	.	14	TGTGCCAGCAGCCAAGCTAGCCGGCCCTACGAGCAGTACTTC	CASSQASRPYEQYF
.	TRBV6-5	TRBJ2-7	TRBD2	12	TGTGCCAGCAGTACTAGCGGCTACGAGCAGTACTTC	CASSTSGYEQYF
.	TRBV5-1	TRBJ2-5	TRBD2	16	TGCGCCAGCAGCTTTTCTCGCGGGGGGGGTTCGGAGACCCAGTACTTC	CASSFSRGGGSETQYF
.	TRBV11-3	TRBJ2-1	TRBD1	14	TGTGCCAGCAGCCAGGACAGGGGGCTCCGAGAGCAGTTCTTC	CASSQDRGLREQFF
.	TRBV6-5	TRBJ2-1	TRBD2	14	TGTGCCAGCAGCCGCGGGACTAGCCGGAATGAGCAGTTCTTC	CASSRGTSRNEQFF
.	TRBV27	TRBJ1-5	TRBD1	15	TGTGCCAGCAGTTTATACAGGGGGCGGGGTCAGCCCCAGCATTTT	CASSLYRGRGQPQHF
.	TRBV15	TRBJ1-5	.	14	TGTGCCACCAAAGATGAGGGTGGCAATCAGCCCCAGCATTTT	CATKDEGGNQPQHF
.	TRBV28	TRBJ2-3	TRBD2	14	TGTGCCAGCGCTAAACTTAGCGGGCGGGATACGCAGTATTTT	CASAKLSGRDTQYF
.	TRBV15	TRBJ1-3	.	16	TGTGCCACCAGCAGTGAGGCTGAGCTCTCTGGAAACACCATATATTTT	CATSSEAELSGNTIYF
once	TRBV6-6	TRBJ2-7	.	14	TGTGCCAGCCGAACGACAGCCCTTACCTACGAGCAGTACTTC	CASRTTALTYEQYF
.	TRBV7-8	TRBJ2-2	.	13	TGTGCCAGCAGCTTAAGAGTTACCGGGGAGCTGTTTTTT	CASSLRVTGELFF
.	TRBV29-1	TRBJ2-7	TRBD1	13	TGCAGCGTTGATCTGGCAGGGGGCTACGAGCAGTACTTC	CSVDLAGGYEQYF
.	TRBV11-3	TRBJ2-3	TRBD2	18	TGTGCCAGCAGCTCCCGAGGGACTAGCGGAATGATGGGGGATACGCAGTATTTT	CASSSRGTSGMMGDTQYF
.	TRBV27	TRBJ1-1	.	11	TGTGCCAGCTTCGGAACGGGATTTGGTTTCTTT	CASFGTGFGFF
few	TRBV28	TRBJ2-6	.	21	TGTGCCAGCAGTTTATCGAGGGGGGGACAGGTTTACGACTCTGGGGCCAACGTCCTGACTTTC	CASSLSRGGQVYDSGANVLTF
once	TRBV11-2	TRBJ2-1	TRBD2	15	TGTGCCAGCAGCTTGTACAGGGCGGGAGGAAATGAGCAGTTCTTC	CASSLYRAGGNEQFF
.	TRBV4-2	TRBJ2-2	TRBD2	20	TGTGCCAGCAGCCAAGATCAAAACAGGCTAGCGGGGGGAGGCACCGGGGAGCTGTTTTTT	CASSQDQNRLAGGGTGELFF